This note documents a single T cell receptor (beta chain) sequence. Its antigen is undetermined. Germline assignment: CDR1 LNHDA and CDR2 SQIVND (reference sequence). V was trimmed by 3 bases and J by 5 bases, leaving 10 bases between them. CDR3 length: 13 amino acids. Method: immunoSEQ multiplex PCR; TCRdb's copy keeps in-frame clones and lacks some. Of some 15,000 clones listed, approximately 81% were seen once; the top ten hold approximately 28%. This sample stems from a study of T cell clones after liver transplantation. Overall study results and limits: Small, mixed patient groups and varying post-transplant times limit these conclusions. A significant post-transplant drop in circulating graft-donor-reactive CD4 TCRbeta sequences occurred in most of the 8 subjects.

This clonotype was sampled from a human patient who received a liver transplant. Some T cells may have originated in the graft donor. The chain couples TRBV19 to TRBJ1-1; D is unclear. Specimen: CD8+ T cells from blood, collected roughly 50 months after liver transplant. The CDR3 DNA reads TGTGCCAGTAGTATGGTAGCGGGGACTGAAGCTTTCTTT. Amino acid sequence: CASSMVAGTEAFF.